This is a list of T cell receptor beta chains from one sample in a study of cytomegalovirus exposure and HLA in healthy donors. The repertoire was sequenced with immunoSEQ multiplex PCR; TCRdb's copy has only in-frame clones and lacks some. The table records more than 150,000 clones, over 70% of them present only once. Sequenced material: PBMCs. These receptors all stem from a man over 45 in good health and CMV-seronegative. CDR3s include the opening cysteine and the closing phenylalanine or tryptophan. Each record gives: D gene, V gene, J gene, clone size, CDR3 protein, CDR3 DNA. The D gene is left open where the match is weak. The size field is filled for only some rows; it gives once, few, many or a size class.

d_gene: TRBD1; v_gene: TRBV19; j_gene: TRBJ2-1; abundance: -; CDR3aa: CASSKPGQYNEQFF; CDR3nt: TGTGCCAGTTCGAAGCCGGGACAGTACAATGAGCAGTTCTTC
d_gene: -; v_gene: TRBV5-6; j_gene: TRBJ1-1; abundance: once; CDR3aa: CASSLDHRTTEAFF; CDR3nt: TGTGCCAGCAGCTTGGATCACAGGACCACTGAAGCTTTCTTT
d_gene: -; v_gene: TRBV18; j_gene: TRBJ1-5; abundance: -; CDR3aa: CASSSGQSNQPQHF; CDR3nt: TGTGCCAGCTCATCAGGACAGAGCAATCAGCCCCAGCATTTT
d_gene: -; v_gene: TRBV6-4; j_gene: TRBJ2-3; abundance: -; CDR3aa: CASSDGAPRGSIPGTQYF; CDR3nt: TGTGCCAGCAGTGACGGCGCCCCCAGGGGCTCAATCCCCGGCACGCAGTATTTT
d_gene: -; v_gene: TRBV7-2; j_gene: TRBJ2-7; abundance: -; CDR3aa: CASSLVAGVGYEQYF; CDR3nt: TGTGCCAGCAGCTTAGTTGCAGGGGTCGGCTACGAGCAGTACTTC
d_gene: TRBD1; v_gene: TRBV6-6; j_gene: TRBJ2-7; abundance: -; CDR3aa: CASSFTGTAYEQYF; CDR3nt: TGTGCCAGCAGTTTTACCGGGACAGCATACGAGCAGTACTTC
d_gene: TRBD2; v_gene: TRBV4-1; j_gene: TRBJ2-3; abundance: -; CDR3aa: CASSPAGGFTDTQYF; CDR3nt: TGCGCCAGCAGTCCAGCGGGGGGATTTACAGATACGCAGTATTTT
d_gene: -; v_gene: TRBV10-3; j_gene: TRBJ1-6; abundance: once; CDR3aa: CAISEPTGVSNSPLHF; CDR3nt: TGTGCCATCAGTGAGCCCACCGGGGTTTCTAATTCACCCCTCCACTTT
d_gene: -; v_gene: TRBV7-3; j_gene: TRBJ2-2; abundance: few; CDR3aa: CASSRTGLGGELFF; CDR3nt: TGTGCCAGCAGCCGAACAGGGTTGGGTGGGGAGCTGTTTTTT
d_gene: TRBD1; v_gene: TRBV6-5; j_gene: TRBJ1-6; abundance: few; CDR3aa: CASSPGTGLIF; CDR3nt: TGTGCCAGCAGCCCCGGGACAGGTCTAATCTTT
d_gene: -; v_gene: TRBV2; j_gene: TRBJ2-3; abundance: -; CDR3aa: CASLRQGSTDTQYF; CDR3nt: TGTGCCAGCCTCAGGCAGGGTTCCACAGATACGCAGTATTTT
d_gene: -; v_gene: TRBV18; j_gene: TRBJ1-6; abundance: -; CDR3aa: CASSPSLASYSPLHF; CDR3nt: TGTGCCAGCTCACCCTCGTTGGCCTCGTATTCACCCCTCCACTTT
d_gene: -; v_gene: TRBV19; j_gene: TRBJ2-1; abundance: -; CDR3aa: CASSSPPENYNEQFF; CDR3nt: TGTGCCAGTAGCAGTCCCCCAGAAAATTACAATGAGCAGTTCTTC
d_gene: -; v_gene: TRBV27; j_gene: TRBJ1-5; abundance: few; CDR3aa: CASSLSGGNQPQHF; CDR3nt: TGTGCCAGCAGTTTATCGGGAGGGAATCAGCCCCAGCATTTT
d_gene: -; v_gene: TRBV14; j_gene: TRBJ1-5; abundance: -; CDR3aa: CASSFLHRDSNQPQHF; CDR3nt: TGTGCCAGCAGCTTTCTTCACAGGGATAGCAATCAGCCCCAGCATTTT
d_gene: TRBD2; v_gene: TRBV18; j_gene: TRBJ2-1; abundance: -; CDR3aa: CASSRTGLAGGNEQFF; CDR3nt: TGTGCCAGCTCAAGGACGGGACTAGCGGGGGGAAATGAGCAGTTCTTC
d_gene: -; v_gene: TRBV5-6; j_gene: TRBJ2-7; abundance: few; CDR3aa: CASSLPGVMSYEQYF; CDR3nt: TGTGCCAGCAGCCTTCCAGGGGTTATGTCCTACGAGCAGTACTTC
d_gene: TRBD1; v_gene: TRBV18; j_gene: TRBJ1-1; abundance: -; CDR3aa: CASSPQGATEAFF; CDR3nt: TGTGCCAGCTCACCACAGGGGGCCACTGAAGCTTTCTTT
d_gene: TRBD2; v_gene: TRBV4-2; j_gene: TRBJ2-1; abundance: -; CDR3aa: CASSQDSGGGNEQFF; CDR3nt: TGTGCCAGCAGCCAAGATAGCGGGGGGGGCAATGAGCAGTTCTTC
d_gene: -; v_gene: TRBV4-1; j_gene: TRBJ1-1; abundance: -; CDR3aa: CASSQAVGANTEAFF; CDR3nt: TGCGCCAGCAGCCAAGCGGTGGGGGCGAACACTGAAGCTTTCTTT
d_gene: -; v_gene: TRBV7-9; j_gene: TRBJ2-2; abundance: -; CDR3aa: CASSLNMNGGELFF; CDR3nt: TGTGCCAGCAGCTTAAACATGAATGGCGGGGAGCTGTTTTTT
d_gene: -; v_gene: TRBV15; j_gene: TRBJ2-1; abundance: few; CDR3aa: CATSDYLTVRGVREQFF; CDR3nt: TGTGCCACCAGCGACTACCTGACAGTGCGCGGGGTGCGGGAGCAGTTCTTC
d_gene: TRBD2; v_gene: TRBV27; j_gene: TRBJ2-7; abundance: -; CDR3aa: CASSLFWGGEQYF; CDR3nt: TGTGCCAGCAGTTTATTTTGGGGGGGCGAGCAGTACTTC
d_gene: -; v_gene: TRBV5-1; j_gene: TRBJ1-6; abundance: -; CDR3aa: CASSLDSVNSPLHF; CDR3nt: TGCGCCAGCAGCCTCGACAGCGTTAATTCACCCCTCCACTTT
d_gene: -; v_gene: TRBV14; j_gene: TRBJ1-1; abundance: -; CDR3aa: CASSQGGNTEAFF; CDR3nt: TGTGCCAGCAGCCAAGGGGGCAACACTGAAGCTTTCTTT
d_gene: TRBD1; v_gene: TRBV5-1; j_gene: TRBJ2-7; abundance: -; CDR3aa: CASSWGAPGQETFFPYEQYF; CDR3nt: TGCGCCAGCAGCTGGGGTGCCCCGGGACAGGAAACCTTTTTTCCCTACGAGCAGTACTTC
d_gene: -; v_gene: TRBV7-8; j_gene: TRBJ1-2; abundance: -; CDR3aa: CASSLVGGGFLGYTF; CDR3nt: TGTGCCAGCAGCTTAGTGGGGGGAGGGTTTTTGGGCTACACCTTC
d_gene: -; v_gene: TRBV7-9; j_gene: TRBJ2-5; abundance: once; CDR3aa: CSSSIQGRGETQYF; CDR3nt: TGTTCCAGCAGCATACAGGGTCGAGGGGAGACCCAGTACTTC
d_gene: -; v_gene: TRBV19; j_gene: TRBJ1-3; abundance: -; CDR3aa: CASTAVPGITIYF; CDR3nt: TGTGCCAGTACCGCCGTTCCGGGAATCACCATATATTTT
d_gene: -; v_gene: TRBV19; j_gene: TRBJ1-2; abundance: -; CDR3aa: CAIGGGAYRYGYTF; CDR3nt: TGTGCCATCGGCGGGGGAGCTTATAGATATGGCTACACCTTC
d_gene: TRBD1; v_gene: TRBV5-1; j_gene: TRBJ2-3; abundance: many; CDR3aa: CASSPGQATDTQYF; CDR3nt: TGCGCCAGCAGCCCCGGACAGGCAACAGATACGCAGTATTTT
d_gene: -; v_gene: TRBV4-1; j_gene: TRBJ1-2; abundance: -; CDR3aa: CASSQLPNQGRHGYTF; CDR3nt: TGCGCCAGCAGCCAGTTACCTAATCAGGGGAGACATGGCTACACCTTC
d_gene: TRBD1; v_gene: TRBV19; j_gene: TRBJ2-5; abundance: -; CDR3aa: CASSISGTGRRETQYF; CDR3nt: TGTGCCAGTAGTATAAGTGGGACAGGGCGCCGGGAGACCCAGTACTTC
d_gene: -; v_gene: TRBV5-6; j_gene: TRBJ2-3; abundance: -; CDR3aa: CASSQTISVDTQYF; CDR3nt: TGTGCCAGCAGCCAGACTATTTCAGTAGATACGCAGTATTTT
d_gene: -; v_gene: TRBV7-2; j_gene: TRBJ2-1; abundance: -; CDR3aa: CASSSRRGEAEQFF; CDR3nt: TGTGCCAGCAGCTCCAGGAGAGGGGAGGCTGAGCAGTTCTTC
d_gene: TRBD1; v_gene: TRBV5-5; j_gene: TRBJ2-7; abundance: -; CDR3aa: CASSLAWTGVYEQYF; CDR3nt: TGTGCCAGCAGCTTGGCGTGGACAGGGGTCTACGAGCAGTACTTC
d_gene: TRBD1; v_gene: TRBV19; j_gene: TRBJ1-3; abundance: -; CDR3aa: CASSSTGGSGNTIYF; CDR3nt: TGTGCCAGTAGTTCCACAGGGGGCTCTGGAAACACCATATATTTT
d_gene: -; v_gene: TRBV2; j_gene: TRBJ2-7; abundance: once; CDR3aa: CASRRTSTILYEQYF; CDR3nt: TGTGCCAGCAGGAGGACATCAACAATCCTCTACGAGCAGTACTTC
d_gene: -; v_gene: TRBV7-8; j_gene: TRBJ2-7; abundance: few; CDR3aa: CASSLVEGYIWASHF; CDR3nt: TGTGCCAGCAGCTTAGTTGAAGGTTATATCTGGGCCAGCCACTTC
d_gene: -; v_gene: TRBV7-3; j_gene: TRBJ2-2; abundance: -; CDR3aa: CASSPARVNTGELFF; CDR3nt: TGTGCCAGCAGCCCCGCTAGAGTGAACACCGGGGAGCTGTTTTTT
d_gene: TRBD1; v_gene: TRBV4-3; j_gene: TRBJ1-2; abundance: -; CDR3aa: CASSQDMGQGGGYTF; CDR3nt: TGCGCCAGCAGCCAAGATATGGGACAGGGTGGTGGCTACACCTTC
d_gene: -; v_gene: TRBV7-7; j_gene: TRBJ2-3; abundance: once; CDR3aa: CASSAGDPEGSDTQYF; CDR3nt: TGTGCCAGCAGCGCAGGGGACCCTGAGGGGTCAGATACGCAGTATTTT
d_gene: TRBD2; v_gene: TRBV9; j_gene: TRBJ2-1; abundance: -; CDR3aa: CASSRMTSGGPNEQFF; CDR3nt: TGTGCCAGCAGCCGTATGACTAGCGGGGGCCCCAATGAGCAGTTCTTC
d_gene: -; v_gene: TRBV6-5; j_gene: TRBJ2-4; abundance: -; CDR3aa: CASSDLSGKNIQYF; CDR3nt: TGTGCCAGCAGTGACCTTAGCGGCAAAAACATTCAGTACTTC
d_gene: TRBD2; v_gene: TRBV9; j_gene: TRBJ2-3; abundance: -; CDR3aa: CASSEARGRGGSTVGQYF; CDR3nt: TGTGCCAGCAGCGAGGCCCGTGGTCGCGGGGGGTCAACGGTAGGGCAGTATTTT
d_gene: TRBD2; v_gene: TRBV7-3; j_gene: TRBJ2-2; abundance: few; CDR3aa: CASSLGSGGTGELFF; CDR3nt: TGTGCCAGCAGCTTAGGTAGCGGGGGCACCGGGGAGCTGTTTTTT
d_gene: -; v_gene: TRBV4-3; j_gene: TRBJ2-7; abundance: -; CDR3aa: CASSQDFGISYEQYF; CDR3nt: TGCGCCAGCAGCCAAGATTTCGGGATTTCCTACGAGCAGTACTTC
d_gene: -; v_gene: TRBV18; j_gene: TRBJ1-3; abundance: -; CDR3aa: CASSPNTGSGNTIYF; CDR3nt: TGTGCCAGCTCACCAAATACAGGGTCTGGAAACACCATATATTTT
d_gene: TRBD1; v_gene: TRBV7-2; j_gene: TRBJ1-1; abundance: few; CDR3aa: CASHPRTGKNTEAFF; CDR3nt: TGTGCCAGCCATCCCCGGACAGGGAAGAACACTGAAGCTTTCTTT
d_gene: TRBD1; v_gene: TRBV6-5; j_gene: TRBJ2-7; abundance: -; CDR3aa: CASSYTDRIEQYF; CDR3nt: TGTGCCAGCAGTTACACGGACAGGATCGAGCAGTACTTC
d_gene: -; v_gene: TRBV5-6; j_gene: TRBJ2-1; abundance: -; CDR3aa: CASSFQWEQFF; CDR3nt: TGTGCCAGCAGCTTTCAGTGGGAGCAGTTCTTC
d_gene: -; v_gene: TRBV4-3; j_gene: TRBJ1-2; abundance: -; CDR3aa: CASSPGGGSYGYTF; CDR3nt: TGCGCCAGCAGCCCGGGGGGGGGAAGCTATGGCTACACCTTC
d_gene: TRBD1; v_gene: TRBV11-2; j_gene: TRBJ2-7; abundance: -; CDR3aa: CASSLDSTSSGGHSYEQYF; CDR3nt: TGTGCCAGCAGCTTAGATTCCACCTCCTCAGGGGGTCACTCCTACGAGCAGTACTTC
d_gene: TRBD1; v_gene: TRBV10-3; j_gene: TRBJ1-6; abundance: -; CDR3aa: CAISAEGQGYNSPLHF; CDR3nt: TGTGCCATCAGCGCGGAGGGACAGGGATATAATTCACCCCTCCACTTT
d_gene: -; v_gene: TRBV19; j_gene: TRBJ2-2; abundance: -; CDR3aa: CASSIQGTGELFF; CDR3nt: TGTGCCAGTAGTATCCAGGGCACCGGGGAGCTGTTTTTT
d_gene: -; v_gene: TRBV2; j_gene: TRBJ1-1; abundance: few; CDR3aa: CASSGRPNTEAFF; CDR3nt: TGTGCCAGCAGTGGGAGGCCGAACACTGAAGCTTTCTTT
d_gene: -; v_gene: TRBV6-5; j_gene: TRBJ2-7; abundance: -; CDR3aa: CASLRSTRSREQYF; CDR3nt: TGTGCCAGCTTAAGATCTACACGCTCGAGGGAGCAGTACTTC
d_gene: TRBD1; v_gene: TRBV10-1; j_gene: TRBJ2-7; abundance: -; CDR3aa: CASSGTGEQYF; CDR3nt: TGCGCCAGCAGTGGGACAGGGGAGCAGTACTTC
d_gene: -; v_gene: TRBV30; j_gene: TRBJ1-3; abundance: -; CDR3aa: CAWDRLISGNTIYF; CDR3nt: TGTGCCTGGGACAGATTAATCTCTGGAAACACCATATATTTT